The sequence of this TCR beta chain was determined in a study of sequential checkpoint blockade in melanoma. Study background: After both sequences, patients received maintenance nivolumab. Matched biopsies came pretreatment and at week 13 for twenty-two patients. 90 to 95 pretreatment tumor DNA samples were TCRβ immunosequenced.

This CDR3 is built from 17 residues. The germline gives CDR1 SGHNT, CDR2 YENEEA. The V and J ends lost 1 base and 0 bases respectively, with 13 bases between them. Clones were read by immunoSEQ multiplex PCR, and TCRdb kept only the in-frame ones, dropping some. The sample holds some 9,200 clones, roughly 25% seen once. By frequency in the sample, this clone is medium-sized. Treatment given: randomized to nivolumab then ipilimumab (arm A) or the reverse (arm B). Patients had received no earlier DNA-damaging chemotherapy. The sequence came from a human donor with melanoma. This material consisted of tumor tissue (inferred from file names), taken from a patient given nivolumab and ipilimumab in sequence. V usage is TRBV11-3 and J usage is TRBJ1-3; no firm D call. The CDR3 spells CASSLVGPGRSGNTIYF. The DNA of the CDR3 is TGTGCCAGCAGCTTAGTTGGCCCCGGGCGCTCTGGAAACACCATATATTTT.